This passage covers 26 T cell receptor beta chains from one sample sequenced in a study of regulatory T cells in long-lasting Graves disease. Time point specified: newly diagnosed GD, antithyroid drugs for less than 3 months. PBMC-extracted RNA yielded the TCR library. Building the TCR beta libraries relied on iRepertoire HTBI primers, and CDR3 regions underwent Arm-PCR. Each CDR3 protein is one row after TCRdb ran MiXCR on the multiplex PCR reads. The data contain a few hundred thousand distinct CDR3 sequences, 12% of them singletons. This sample was also put to use in a study of T cells in Graves' hyperthyroidism and ophthalmopathy.

Sequencing used peripheral blood mononuclear cells (PBMCs), obtained at new diagnosis, from a patient treated with antithyroid drugs. These receptor sequences come from a young woman with Graves disease.

The V call is TRBV7-2, the J call TRBJ2-1, with 8 bases that match TRBD1. The trim removed 5 bases at V and 3 bases at J, leaving 6 bases unmatched. CDR3 length: 15 amino acids. Germline V CDR1 and CDR2: SGHTA, FQGNSA. CDR3: CASSPGQAYYNEQFF. The CDR3 nucleotides read TGTGCCAGCAGCCCGGGACAGGCATACTACAATGAGCAGTTCTTC.

In this sample, this clonotype turned up many times. The chain carries TRBV11-2 and TRBJ2-7; D may be TRBD2 (6 bases). CDR1 is SGHAT, CDR2 FQNNGV, per germline. V was shortened by 4 bases and J by 6 bases, with 16 bases between the two germline ends. CDR3 length equals 14 residues. CDR3 sequence: CASSSTLATGEQYV. DNA of the CDR3: TGTGCCAGCAGCTCCACCCTAGCGACCGGCGAGCAGTACGTC.

The sample holds many counts of this clonotype. The chain uses TRBV11-1 and TRBJ2-1; a possible D gene is TRBD2 (6 bases). The germline V gene has CDR1 SGHAT and CDR2 FQDESV (reference sequence). The V and J ends lost 6 bases and 4 bases respectively, with 13 bases between them. The CDR3 is made up of 14 amino acids. The CDR3 spells CASRTVGGYNEQFF. Written as DNA, the CDR3 is TGTGCCAGCAGGACGGTGGGGGGATACAATGAGCAGTTCTTC.

This clonotype was counted at least ten times. The chain employs TRBV5-1 and TRBJ1-1; D is perhaps TRBD1 (6 bases). The germline gives CDR1 SGHRS, CDR2 YFSETQ. V was clipped by 7 bases and J by 2 bases, with 12 bases between them. The length of the CDR3 is 13 residues. CDR3 region: CASRSGVNTEAFF. The CDR3 DNA reads as TGCGCCAGCCGGTCAGGGGTAAACACTGAAGCTTTCTTT. Looking up the rest from reference TRBV5-1 and TRBJ1-1 gives the full variable domain: KAGVTQTPRYLIKTRGQQVTLSCSPISGHRSVSWYQQTPGQGLQFLFEYFSETQRNKGNFPGRFSGRQFSNSRSEMNVSTLELGDSALYLCASRSGVNTEAFFGQGTRLTVV.

Worth noting for this clonotype: This sequence is one base from a far larger clone and is likely a read error. The rearrangement joins TRBV12-3 or TRBV12-4 to TRBJ2-3, with 8 bases identical to TRBD2. The last part of the DNA fits TRBJ2-1 better; the J call may be wrong. CDR3 length: 17 residues. In DNA form, the CDR3 reads TGTGCCAGCAGTTTAGGTCTTAGCGGGGTACCCTACAATGAGCAGTTCTTC. Translation gives CASSLGLSGVPYNEQFF.

This clonotype was counted many times. V gene TRBV7-9 combines with J gene TRBJ2-1, with TRBD1 matching over 8 bases. V shed 6 bases and J 4 bases; nucleotides not matched to a gene: 11. The V gene's germline CDR1 is SEHNR and CDR2 FQNEAQ (reference sequence). This CDR3 is 16 amino acids long. In DNA form, the CDR3 reads TGTGCCAGCAGGTCCCCTCGACAGGGGATGTACAATGAGCAGTTCTTC. Encoded protein: CASRSPRQGMYNEQFF.

This clonotype was seen many times. The genes are TRBV18 and TRBJ2-5, with a tentative D call TRBD1 (5 bases). With 8 bases removed from V and 4 bases from J, the gap between germline ends came to 14 bases. Germline assignment: CDR1 KGHSH and CDR2 LQKENI. The CDR3 is 13 amino acids. The CDR3 spells CASGAGSGETQYF. In DNA, the CDR3 is TGTGCCAGCGGGGCAGGATCGGGAGAGACCCAGTACTTC.

This clonotype was seen a single time. A much bigger clone sits one base away, suggesting this may be a read error. The chain recombines TRBV7-9 with TRBJ2-1; 9 bases map to TRBD1. Germline V gene data show CDR1 as SEHNR and CDR2 as FQNEAQ (reference sequence). The CDR3 extends over 15 amino acids. The CDR3 region is CAGSLQGQGFNEQFF. CDR3 coding DNA: TGTGCCGGCAGCTTACAGGGACAGGGATTCAATGAGCAGTTCTTC.

The rearrangement uses TRBV4-1 and TRBJ2-1, with 11 positions matching TRBD2. The CDR3 is 17 amino acids. V lost 0 bases, J lost 10 bases, and 11 bases stayed unmatched. The germline V gene has CDR1 MGHRA and CDR2 YSYEKL. The CDR3 DNA is TGCGCCAGCAGCCAAGATGGTCTAGCGGGGGGTCTGGCGGAGCAGTTCTTC. This translates into CASSQDGLAGGLAEQFF.

There are many counts of this clonotype. The rearrangement links TRBV27 to TRBJ1-2; the D is unclear. The ends were cut back, 6 bases at V and 1 base at J, with 9 bases in the middle. This CDR3 spans 13 amino acids. The germline gives CDR1 MNHEY, CDR2 SMNVEV (reference sequence). The CDR3 reads CASREFVNYGYTF. The CDR3 DNA is TGTGCCAGCAGGGAATTCGTTAACTATGGCTACACCTTC.

This clonotype was observed at least ten times. This chain uses TRBV19 with TRBJ1-1, with D possibly being TRBD1 (5 bases). Germline V gene sequence: CDR1 LNHDA, CDR2 SQIVND (reference sequence). This CDR3 comprises 14 residues. The V end was cut by 10 bases, the J end by 2 bases, with 17 bases between. CDR3 in amino acids: CATTMGPANTEAFF. The CDR3, as DNA: TGTGCCACTACCATGGGGCCTGCTAACACTGAAGCTTTCTTT.

This clonotype showed up many times. This chain links TRBV18 with TRBJ1-2, with 12 positions matching TRBD1. The length of the CDR3 is 15 residues. J gave up 8 bases and V 2 bases, and 6 bases lay outside the gene matches. Germline V gene data show CDR1 as KGHSH and CDR2 as LQKENI. CDR3 loop: CASSPGLGTGGGYTF. The DNA for the CDR3 is TGTGCCAGCTCACCAGGGCTCGGGACAGGGGGCGGCTACACCTTC.

This clonotype showed up many times. This sequence joins TRBV7-9 and TRBJ2-7; D is possibly TRBD1 (6 bases). The CDR3 consists of 15 residues. Looked up from germline, CDR1 is SEHNR and CDR2 is FQNEAQ (reference sequence). With 5 bases removed from V and 0 bases from J, the gap between germline ends came to 14 bases. The CDR3 DNA reads as TGTGCCAGCAGCATTCAAGGGGGTAGCTCCTACGAGCAGTACGTC. Amino acids: CASSIQGGSSYEQYV.

This clonotype showed up many times. This rearrangement joins TRBV7-8 to TRBJ2-7, with 10 bases matching TRBD2. Trimming cost V 5 bases and J 6 bases; bases outside gene matches: 7. CDR3 length equals 14 residues. CDR1 SGHVS and CDR2 FQNEAQ come from the germline V gene. The CDR3 coding sequence is TGTGCCAGCAGCCGGGAGCGGGAGGGCCGCGAGCAGTACTTC. This codes for CASSREREGREQYF.

This clonotype was recorded many times. The CDR3 region has the DNA TGTGCCAGCAGCGTCCTCGGCGGGAACCCCTATGGCTACACCTTC. This codes for CASSVLGGNPYGYTF. J is TRBJ1-2 and V is TRBV9; D is ambiguous. V lost 2 bases to trimming and J lost 4 bases, with 15 bases between them. The CDR3 has 15 amino acids. In germline, CDR1 is SGDLS, CDR2 YYNGEE.

This clonotype showed up just a few times. The gene calls are TRBV3-1 and TRBJ2-1; 9 bases agree with TRBD2. The trim removed 4 bases at V and 3 bases at J, leaving 7 bases unmatched. Germline lookup yields CDR1 LGHDT and CDR2 YNNKEL (reference sequence). CDR3 length: 16 amino acids. The CDR3 coding sequence is TGTGCCAGCAGCCCATATAGCGGGGGAAGCTACAATGAGCAGTTCTTC. It codes for CASSPYSGGSYNEQFF.

This clonotype has just a few counts. J is TRBJ2-4 and V is TRBV3-1; TRBD2 is a possible D gene (6 bases). This CDR3 region has 14 residues. Germline values: CDR1 LGHDT, CDR2 YNNKEL (reference sequence). V was clipped by 3 bases and J by 0 bases, with 6 bases between them. The CDR3 DNA reads as TGTGCCAGCAGCCAGGGACTAGCCAAAAACATTCAGTACTTC. It translates to CASSQGLAKNIQYF. The whole variable domain, remainder taken from reference TRBV3-1 and TRBJ2-4, is DTAVSQTPKYLVTQMGNDKSIKCEQNLGHDTMYWYKQDSKKFLKIMFSYNNKELIINETVPNRFSPKSPDKAHLNLHINSLELGDSAVYFCASSQGLAKNIQYFGAGTRLSVL.

V gene TRBV7-9 combines with J gene TRBJ2-1; 9 bases fit TRBD2. Germline V lookup: CDR1 SEHNR, CDR2 FQNEAQ (reference sequence). The CDR3 has 14 amino acids. The J segment lost 6 bases and the V segment lost 3 bases, leaving 3 bases of the junction unmatched. The CDR3 is CASSFGTSPNEQFF. The CDR3 nucleotides are TGTGCCAGCAGCTTCGGGACTAGCCCCAATGAGCAGTTCTTC.

The V and J genes are TRBV12-3 or TRBV12-4 and TRBJ2-3; 10 bases line up with TRBD2. V gave up 3 bases and J gave up 3 bases; unmatched junction bases: 3. This CDR3 has 15 residues. For the CDR3, the DNA is TGTGCCAGCAGTTTCCGGACTAGCGGAACAGATACGCAGTATTTT. As protein: CASSFRTSGTDTQYF.

At least ten counts were recorded for this clonotype. This sequence joins TRBV7-2 and TRBJ2-5; D unresolved. V was pared by 3 bases and J by 2 bases, with 10 bases between. Looked up from germline, CDR1 is SGHTA and CDR2 is FQGNSA. This CDR3 has 14 residues. The CDR3 is CASSFSQGQETQYF. CDR3 in DNA: TGTGCCAGCAGCTTCTCTCAAGGGCAAGAGACCCAGTACTTC. Full variable domain (missing parts from reference TRBV7-2 and TRBJ2-5): GAGVSQSPSNKVTEKGKDVELRCDPISGHTALYWYRQSLGQGLEFLIYFQGNSAPDKSGLPSDRFSAERTGGSVSTLTIQRTQQEDSAVYLCASSFSQGQETQYFGPGTRLLVL.

This chain connects TRBV9 to TRBJ2-1, with 7 bases matching TRBD1. The V gene's germline CDR1 is SGDLS and CDR2 YYNGEE. The CDR3 is made up of 16 amino acids. V lost 0 bases, J lost 3 bases, and 6 bases stayed unmatched. CDR3 amino acids: CASSVGQGQYYNEQFF. The CDR3 region has the DNA TGTGCCAGCAGCGTAGGGCAGGGACAGTACTACAATGAGCAGTTCTTC.

This clonotype was counted at least ten times. The CDR3 DNA reads TGCAGTGCTAGCCCCTGGACTAGAGCGAACACCGGGGAGCTGTTTTTT. Amino acid sequence: CSASPWTRANTGELFF. The J gene is TRBJ2-2, the V gene TRBV20-1, with 7 positions matching TRBD2. V shed 3 bases and J 0 bases; nucleotides not matched to a gene: 7. The V gene's germline CDR1 is DFQATT and CDR2 SNEGSKA (reference sequence). This CDR3 contains 16 residues.

The sample holds a few counts of this clonotype. J is TRBJ1-1 and V is TRBV19; no clear D. CDR1 LNHDA and CDR2 SQIVND come from the germline V gene (reference sequence). Trimming took off 5 bases at V and 1 base at J, with 11 bases between the two ends. This CDR3 is built from 14 residues. The CDR3 DNA reads TGTGCCAGTAGTCCATATTTTAGGAACACTGAAGCTTTCTTT. Translation: CASSPYFRNTEAFF.

This clonotype turned up a few times. V and J are TRBV20-1 and TRBJ2-1; possible D gene TRBD2, 5 bases. V dropped 3 bases and J dropped 5 bases, with 17 bases sitting between them. The germline V gene encodes CDR1 DFQATT and CDR2 SNEGSKA (reference sequence). The length of the CDR3 is 15 residues. In nucleotides, the CDR3 is TGCAGTGCTAGTAATTGGCGGGCGGAGGACAATGAGCAGTTCTTC. This encodes CSASNWRAEDNEQFF.

In this sample, this clonotype turned up many times. V and J are TRBV6-1 and TRBJ2-1; 8 positions match TRBD1. Looked up from germline, CDR1 is MNHNS and CDR2 is SASEGT. This CDR3 region has 14 residues. After removal of 7 bases from V and 12 bases from J, the junction contained 14 bases not matched to a gene. DNA of the CDR3: TGTGCCAGCATCCGGGACAGGCAGATCCTTGGGCAGTTCTTC. Translating it yields CASIRDRQILGQFF.

This clonotype was observed many times. V is TRBV28 and J is TRBJ1-5; 9 bases map to TRBD1. V shed 3 bases and J 7 bases; nucleotides not matched to a gene: 13. The CDR3 extends over 17 amino acids. CDR1 MDHEN and CDR2 SYDVKM come from the germline V gene. In DNA, the CDR3 is TGTGCCAGCAGTTTTCTGTCCCGACAGGGGGTTTTCCAGCCCCAGCATTTT. It yields the protein CASSFLSRQGVFQPQHF.